These 17 T cell receptor beta chains were sequenced from one sample in a study of T cells in Graves' hyperthyroidism and ophthalmopathy. Amplification of TCR beta CDR3 regions was performed using RNA transcripts as template. Initially, a first-round RT-PCR of the TCR CDR3 employed the HTBI primer set. MiXCR, applied by TCRdb to the multiplex PCR reads, yields one record per CDR3 protein. The data show around 500,000 distinct CDR3 sequences, with 15% to 20% seen just once and 25% to 30% held by the top ten. The sample was blood. The receptors derive from a woman younger than 45 with Graves' ophthalmopathy.

Many counts were recorded for this clonotype. The J gene is TRBJ2-7, the V gene TRBV30; D is possibly TRBD2 (5 bases). The CDR3 has 11 residues. Per the germline V gene, CDR1 is GTSNPN and CDR2 is SVGIG (reference sequence). The DNA of the CDR3 is TGTGCTTCGACTACGACCTACGAGCAGTACTTC. It yields the protein CASTTTYEQYF. The entire variable domain, with the rest obtained from reference TRBV30 and TRBJ2-7, is as follows: SQTIHQWPATLVQPVGSPLSLECTVEGTSNPNLYWYRQAAGRGLQLLFYSVGIGQISSEVPQNLSASRPQDRQFILSSKKLLLSDSGFYLCASTTTYEQYFGPGTRLTVT.

The table lists this clonotype with many counts. The chain uses TRBV2 and TRBJ2-7; TRBD1 agrees at 9 bases. CDR1 SNHLY and CDR2 FYNNEI come from the germline V gene. The CDR3 loop spans 13 amino acids. Trimming cost V 9 bases and J 0 bases; bases outside gene matches: 3. The CDR3 is CARGGQGSYEQYF. CDR3 bases: TGTGCCAGGGGGGGACAGGGCTCCTACGAGCAGTACTTC.

This clonotype has only a few counts. CDR3 nucleotides: TGTGCCAGTAGTATTATGGCGGCCTACGAGCAGTACTTC. It translates to CASSIMAAYEQYF. V gene TRBV19 combines with J gene TRBJ2-7; D is ambiguous. The germline V gene encodes CDR1 LNHDA and CDR2 SQIVND (reference sequence). Trimming left V 3 bases short and J 2 bases short, with 8 bases between. The CDR3 spans 13 residues.

This clonotype has ten or more counts. The genes are TRBV15 and TRBJ1-5, with no clear D. Per germline, CDR1 LNHNV and CDR2 YYDKDF (reference sequence). V was trimmed by 8 bases and J by 6 bases, leaving 17 bases between them. The CDR3 extends over 14 amino acids. This CDR3 reads CATSDSTIPQPQHF. DNA for the CDR3: TGTGCCACCTCCGATTCTACAATACCTCAGCCCCAGCATTTT.

This clonotype was seen repeatedly, ten times or more. This rearrangement joins TRBV6-1 to TRBJ2-6; tentatively, D is TRBD1 (6 bases). Per germline, CDR1 MNHNS and CDR2 SASEGT. The germline V and J ends were trimmed by 6 bases and 0 bases, with 21 bases remaining between them. The CDR3 contains 19 residues. The CDR3 is CASRLQFQGSSSGANVLTF. CDR3 nucleotides: TGTGCCAGCAGGTTACAGTTCCAGGGGTCAAGCTCTGGGGCCAACGTCCTGACTTTC.

This clonotype was seen more than once but under ten times. The chain is built from TRBV6-1 and TRBJ2-5, with 7 bases lining up with TRBD2. Germline V gives CDR1 MNHNS, CDR2 SASEGT. This CDR3 region has 16 residues. V was clipped by 10 bases and J by 0 bases; unmatched bases: 14. The CDR3 sequence: CATRLGASGYQETQYF. The CDR3 region has the DNA TGTGCCACAAGACTTGGGGCTAGCGGTTACCAAGAGACCCAGTACTTC.

The chain recombines TRBV2 with TRBJ2-1; D remains ambiguous. Trimming pared 6 bases from V and 0 bases from J, leaving 9 bases between. Germline values: CDR1 SNHLY, CDR2 FYNNEI. The CDR3 runs to 14 residues. Here the CDR3 DNA reads TGTGCCAGCAGCCTATCATTCTCCTACAATGAGCAGTTCTTC. Its protein is CASSLSFSYNEQFF.

This clonotype was seen ten or more times. The chain joins TRBV20-1 to TRBJ1-1, with D possibly being TRBD1 (6 bases). The V and J ends lost 5 bases and 4 bases respectively, with 17 bases between them. Per germline, CDR1 DFQATT and CDR2 SNEGSKA (reference sequence). The CDR3 contains 14 residues. This chain's CDR3 is CSAHKSLQGTEAFF. CDR3 bases: TGCAGTGCTCACAAGAGCCTACAGGGCACTGAAGCTTTCTTT.

Ten or more counts support this clonotype. The gene calls are TRBV27 and TRBJ1-1; D is uncertain. There are 14 residues in the CDR3. Germline values: CDR1 MNHEY, CDR2 SMNVEV (reference sequence). Trimming removed 0 bases at V and 9 bases at J, with 14 bases between. The CDR3 here is CASSLSLEQPKAFF. The CDR3 nucleotides are TGTGCCAGCAGTTTATCCCTCGAACAGCCAAAAGCTTTCTTT.

The sample holds many counts of this clonotype. This sequence joins TRBV20-1 and TRBJ1-3; D is unclear. Between the trimmed V and J ends, which lost 3 bases and 0 bases, there was a span of 3 bases. This CDR3 comprises 12 residues. Germline V gene data show CDR1 as DFQATT and CDR2 as SNEGSKA (reference sequence). CDR3 residues: CSARVSGNTIYF. CDR3 nucleotide sequence: TGCAGTGCTAGGGTCTCTGGAAACACCATATATTTT.

This clonotype appeared many times. The chain joins TRBV12-3 or TRBV12-4 to TRBJ2-2, with TRBD1 identical over 8 bases. The CDR3 sequence is 14 residues long. The J segment lost 7 bases and the V segment lost 3 bases, leaving 4 bases of the junction unmatched. CDR3 residues: CASSLGQANGELFF. In DNA, the CDR3 is TGTGCCAGCAGTTTGGGACAGGCGAACGGGGAGCTGTTTTTT.

The chain employs TRBV11-2 and TRBJ2-1; 11 bases line up with TRBD1. In germline, CDR1 is SGHAT, CDR2 FQNNGV. The CDR3 spans 15 residues. Losses at the gene ends were 5 bases for V and 6 bases for J; bases not matched to a gene: 6. The DNA for the CDR3 is TGTGCCAGCAGCCCATGGACAGGGGGCGCCAATGAGCAGTTCTTC. It translates to CASSPWTGGANEQFF.

V and J are TRBV30 and TRBJ1-3, with D unclear. V was clipped by 0 bases and J by 0 bases, with 6 bases between them. In germline, CDR1 is GTSNPN, CDR2 SVGIG (reference sequence). This CDR3 region has 14 residues. Here the CDR3 DNA reads TGTGCCTGGAGTGTGGCGATCTCTGGAAACACCATATATTTT. This gives the protein CAWSVAISGNTIYF.

This clonotype was detected ten times or more. The rearrangement uses TRBV28 and TRBJ2-3; 12 bases fit TRBD2. The J segment lost 4 bases and the V segment lost 10 bases, leaving 12 bases of the junction unmatched. Germline CDR1 and CDR2: MDHEN and SYDVKM. CDR3 length: 16 residues. CDR3 in amino acids: CAILPSSGRAPDTQYF. The DNA for the CDR3 is TGTGCCATCCTCCCCTCTAGCGGGAGGGCCCCAGATACGCAGTATTTT.

This clonotype came up once. The gene calls are TRBV6-1 and TRBJ2-7; 8 bases line up with TRBD2. Trimming cost V 1 base and J 1 base; bases outside gene matches: 15. Germline CDR1 is MNHNS and CDR2 is SASEGT. The CDR3 is made up of 19 amino acids. The CDR3 nucleotides are TGTGCCAGCAGTGAAGGGCAGCGGGGGATAATCCTCCCTTCCTACGAGCAGTACTTC. This codes for CASSEGQRGIILPSYEQYF.

This clonotype was counted only a few times. V is TRBV6-2 or TRBV6-3 and J is TRBJ1-5, with unresolved D. This CDR3 spans 17 amino acids. The V gene's germline CDR1 is MNHEY and CDR2 SVGEGT. Trimming removed 6 bases from V and 6 bases from J, with 24 bases in between. This CDR3 reads CASSSPVHGVSGQPQHF. The CDR3 DNA is TGTGCCAGCAGCTCGCCGGTACACGGAGTATCTGGTCAGCCCCAGCATTTT.

Concerning this clonotype itself: One end of the junction does not line up with germline, which may come from a read error. V gene TRBV27 combines with J gene TRBJ2-7; TRBD1 aligns across 12 bases. From germline, CDR1 is MNHEY and CDR2 SMNVEV (reference sequence). The CDR3 spans 19 residues. The chain's CDR3 is CACSVTAPGTGGLIHEQYF. The CDR3, as DNA: TGTGCCTGCAGTGTCACCGCCCCGGGGACAGGGGGCCTGATCCACGAGCAGTACTTC.